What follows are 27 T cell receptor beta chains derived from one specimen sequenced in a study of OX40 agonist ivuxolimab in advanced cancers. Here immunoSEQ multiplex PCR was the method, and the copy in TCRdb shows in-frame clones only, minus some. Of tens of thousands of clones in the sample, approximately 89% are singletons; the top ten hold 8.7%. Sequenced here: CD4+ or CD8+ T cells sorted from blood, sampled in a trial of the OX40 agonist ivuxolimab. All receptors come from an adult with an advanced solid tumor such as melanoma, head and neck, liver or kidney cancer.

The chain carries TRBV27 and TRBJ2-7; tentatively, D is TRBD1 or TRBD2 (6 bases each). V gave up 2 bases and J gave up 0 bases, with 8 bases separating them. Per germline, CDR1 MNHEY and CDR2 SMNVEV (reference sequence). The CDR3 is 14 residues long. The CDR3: CASSLRGASYEQYF. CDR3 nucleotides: TGTGCCAGCAGTTTAAGGGGGGCCTCCTACGAGCAGTACTTC.

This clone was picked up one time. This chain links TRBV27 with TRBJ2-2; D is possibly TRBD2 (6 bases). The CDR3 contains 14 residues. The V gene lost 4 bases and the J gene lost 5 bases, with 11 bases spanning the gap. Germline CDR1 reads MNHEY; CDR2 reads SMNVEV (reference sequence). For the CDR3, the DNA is TGTGCCAGCAGTTCAATGGGGGGAACCGGGGAGCTGTTTTTT. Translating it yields CASSSMGGTGELFF.

The CDR3: CASGQRGSYEQYF. The CDR3 DNA sequence: TGTGCCAGTGGGCAGCGGGGATCCTACGAGCAGTACTTC. This chain connects TRBV19 to TRBJ2-7; TRBD2 matches at 7 bases. This CDR3 is built from 13 residues. V lost 8 bases and J lost 1; bases outside the gene matches: 5. Germline V gives CDR1 LNHDA, CDR2 SQIVND (reference sequence).

The CDR3: CASSQDELAGYNEQFF. The CDR3 DNA reads TGTGCCAGCAGCCAAGACGAACTAGCGGGGTACAATGAGCAGTTCTTC. The chain recombines TRBV4-2 with TRBJ2-1; 10 bases agree with TRBD2. The CDR3 totals 16 residues. Germline V gene lookup returns CDR1 LGHNA and CDR2 YNFKEQ. The V gene end was trimmed by 0 bases and the J gene end by 4 bases; junction bases not matched to a gene: 3.

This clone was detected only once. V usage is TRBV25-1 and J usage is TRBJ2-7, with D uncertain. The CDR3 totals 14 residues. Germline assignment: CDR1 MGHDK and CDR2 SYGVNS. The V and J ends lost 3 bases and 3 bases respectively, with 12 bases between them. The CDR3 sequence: CASSEASLSYEQYF. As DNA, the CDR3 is TGTGCCAGCAGTGAGGCCTCTCTCAGCTACGAGCAGTACTTC.

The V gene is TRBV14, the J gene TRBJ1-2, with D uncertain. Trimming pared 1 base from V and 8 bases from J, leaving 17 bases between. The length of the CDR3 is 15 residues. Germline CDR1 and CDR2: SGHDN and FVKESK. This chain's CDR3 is CASSQAATGGSGYTF. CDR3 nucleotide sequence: TGTGCCAGCAGCCAAGCTGCCACCGGTGGTTCAGGCTACACCTTC.

CDR3 residues: CASSFLVFQETQYF. The CDR3 nucleotides read TGTGCCAGCAGCTTTTTAGTCTTCCAGGAGACCCAGTACTTC. The V call is TRBV5-8, the J call TRBJ2-5; D ambiguous. Trimming took 2 bases from V and 5 from J, leaving 13 bases between them. The CDR3 extends over 14 amino acids. Germline V gives CDR1 SGHTS, CDR2 YDEGEE.

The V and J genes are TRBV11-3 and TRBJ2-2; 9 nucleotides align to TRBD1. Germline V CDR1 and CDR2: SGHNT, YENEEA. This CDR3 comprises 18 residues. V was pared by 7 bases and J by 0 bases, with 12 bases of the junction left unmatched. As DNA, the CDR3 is TGTGCCAGCACCGACCGACAGGGGGAGGATTCGAACACCGGGGAGCTGTTTTTT. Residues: CASTDRQGEDSNTGELFF.

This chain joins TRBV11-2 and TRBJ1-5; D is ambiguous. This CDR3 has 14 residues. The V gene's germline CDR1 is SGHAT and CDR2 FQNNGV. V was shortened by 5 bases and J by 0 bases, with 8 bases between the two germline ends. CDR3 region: CASSPTRSNQPQHF. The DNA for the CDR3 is TGTGCCAGCAGCCCGACACGTAGCAATCAGCCCCAGCATTTT.

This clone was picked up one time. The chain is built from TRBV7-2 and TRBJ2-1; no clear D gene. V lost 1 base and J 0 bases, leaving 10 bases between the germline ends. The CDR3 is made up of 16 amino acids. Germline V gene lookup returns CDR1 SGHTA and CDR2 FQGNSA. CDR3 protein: CASSLEPELSYNEQFF. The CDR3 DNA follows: TGTGCCAGCAGCTTAGAACCGGAACTCTCCTACAATGAGCAGTTCTTC.

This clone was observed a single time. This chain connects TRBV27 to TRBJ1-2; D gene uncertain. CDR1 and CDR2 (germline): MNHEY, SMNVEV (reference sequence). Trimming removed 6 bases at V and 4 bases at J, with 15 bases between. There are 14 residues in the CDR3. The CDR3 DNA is TGTGCCAGCAGCCGGCTGGAGGGAGGCTATGGCTACACCTTC. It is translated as CASSRLEGGYGYTF.

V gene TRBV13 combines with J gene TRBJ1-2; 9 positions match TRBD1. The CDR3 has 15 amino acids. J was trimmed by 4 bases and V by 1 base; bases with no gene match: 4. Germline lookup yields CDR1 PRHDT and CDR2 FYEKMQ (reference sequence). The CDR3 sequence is CASSLDRGPVYGYTF. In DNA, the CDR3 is TGTGCCAGCAGCTTAGACAGGGGGCCGGTCTATGGCTACACCTTC.

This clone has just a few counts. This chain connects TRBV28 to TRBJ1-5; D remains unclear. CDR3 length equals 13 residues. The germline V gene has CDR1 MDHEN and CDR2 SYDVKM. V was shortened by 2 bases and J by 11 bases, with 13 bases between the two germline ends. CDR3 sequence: CASSLEGLGAQHF. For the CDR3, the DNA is TGTGCCAGCAGTTTAGAGGGATTGGGAGCCCAGCATTTT.

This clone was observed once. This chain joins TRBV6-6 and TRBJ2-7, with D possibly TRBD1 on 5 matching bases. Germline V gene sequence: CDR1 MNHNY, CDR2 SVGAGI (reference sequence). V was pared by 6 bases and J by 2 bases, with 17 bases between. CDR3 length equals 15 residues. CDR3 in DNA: TGTGCCAGCAGCCGTCTGACAGATCCCACCTACGAGCAGTACTTC. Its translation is CASSRLTDPTYEQYF.

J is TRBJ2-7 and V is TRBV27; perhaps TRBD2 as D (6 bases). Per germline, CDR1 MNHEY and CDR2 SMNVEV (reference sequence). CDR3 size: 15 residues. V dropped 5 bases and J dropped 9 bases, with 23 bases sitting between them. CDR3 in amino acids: CASSAAGGTFSGQYF. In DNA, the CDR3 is TGTGCCAGCAGTGCTGCCGGGGGAACGTTCTCCGGGCAGTACTTC.

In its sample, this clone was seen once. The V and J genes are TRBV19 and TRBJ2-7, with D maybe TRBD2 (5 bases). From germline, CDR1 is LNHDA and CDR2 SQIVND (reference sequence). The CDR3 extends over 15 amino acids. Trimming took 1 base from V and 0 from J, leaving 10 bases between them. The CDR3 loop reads CASSIAPGSSYEQYF. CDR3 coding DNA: TGTGCCAGTAGTATAGCACCGGGAAGCTCCTACGAGCAGTACTTC.

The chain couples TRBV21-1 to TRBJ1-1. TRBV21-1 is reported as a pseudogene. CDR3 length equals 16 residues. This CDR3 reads CASSNRELSKNTEAFF. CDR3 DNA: TGTGCCAGCAGCAATAGGGAACTCTCCAAGAACACTGAAGCTTTCTTT.

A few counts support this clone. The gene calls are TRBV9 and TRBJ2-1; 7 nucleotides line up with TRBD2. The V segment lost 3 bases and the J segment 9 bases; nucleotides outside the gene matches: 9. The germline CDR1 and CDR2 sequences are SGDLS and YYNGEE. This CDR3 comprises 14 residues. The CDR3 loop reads CASSGWSAGREQFF. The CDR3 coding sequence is TGTGCCAGCAGCGGGTGGTCAGCGGGGCGTGAGCAGTTCTTC.

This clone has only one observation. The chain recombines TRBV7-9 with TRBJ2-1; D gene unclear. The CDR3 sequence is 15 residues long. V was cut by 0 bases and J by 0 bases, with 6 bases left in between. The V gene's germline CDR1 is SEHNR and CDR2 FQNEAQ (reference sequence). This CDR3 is CASSLAGFSYNEQFF. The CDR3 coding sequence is TGTGCCAGCAGCTTAGCGGGATTCTCCTACAATGAGCAGTTCTTC.

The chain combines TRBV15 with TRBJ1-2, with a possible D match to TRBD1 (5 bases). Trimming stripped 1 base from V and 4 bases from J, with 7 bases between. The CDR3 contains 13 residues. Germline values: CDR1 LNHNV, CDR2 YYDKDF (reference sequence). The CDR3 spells CATSRGQGYGYTF. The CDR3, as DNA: TGTGCCACCAGCAGAGGTCAGGGCTATGGCTACACCTTC.

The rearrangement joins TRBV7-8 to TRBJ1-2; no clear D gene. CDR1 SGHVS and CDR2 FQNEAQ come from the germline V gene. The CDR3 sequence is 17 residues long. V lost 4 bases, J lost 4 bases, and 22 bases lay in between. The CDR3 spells CASSSLKWQLESYGYTF. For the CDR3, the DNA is TGTGCCAGCAGCTCATTAAAGTGGCAACTCGAGAGCTATGGCTACACCTTC.

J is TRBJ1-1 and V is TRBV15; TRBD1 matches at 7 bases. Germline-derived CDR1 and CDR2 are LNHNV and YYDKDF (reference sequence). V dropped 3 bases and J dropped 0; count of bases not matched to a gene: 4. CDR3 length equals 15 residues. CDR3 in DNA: TGTGCCACCAGCAGTCCCGGGACAGTGAACACTGAAGCTTTCTTT. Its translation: CATSSPGTVNTEAFF.

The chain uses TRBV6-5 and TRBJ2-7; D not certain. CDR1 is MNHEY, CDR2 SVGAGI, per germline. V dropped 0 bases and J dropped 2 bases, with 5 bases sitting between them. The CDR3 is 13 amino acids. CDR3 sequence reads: CASSYSPTYEQYF. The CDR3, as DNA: TGTGCCAGCAGTTACTCGCCTACCTACGAGCAGTACTTC.

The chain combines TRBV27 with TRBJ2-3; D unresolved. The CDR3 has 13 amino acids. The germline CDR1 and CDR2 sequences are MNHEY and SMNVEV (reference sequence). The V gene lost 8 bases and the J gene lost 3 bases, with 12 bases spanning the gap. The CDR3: CASLGFGTDTQYF. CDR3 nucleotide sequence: TGTGCCAGCCTGGGATTTGGGACAGATACGCAGTATTTT.

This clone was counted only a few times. In DNA, the CDR3 is TGCGCCAGCAGCCAAGGGGACAGGGCTTCACCCCTCCACTTT. Protein product: CASSQGDRASPLHF. This chain joins TRBV4-1 and TRBJ1-6, with TRBD1 matching 9 bases. CDR3 length: 14 residues. CDR1 and CDR2 from the germline V gene are MGHRA and YSYEKL. V lost 1 base, J lost 9 bases, and 1 base stayed unmatched.

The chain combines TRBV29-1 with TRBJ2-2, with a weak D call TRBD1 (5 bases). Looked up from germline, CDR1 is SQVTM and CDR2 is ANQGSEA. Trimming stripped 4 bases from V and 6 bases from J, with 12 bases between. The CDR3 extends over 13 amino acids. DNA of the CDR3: TGCAGCGTTGTGGACACTTGGCCCGGGGAGCTGTTTTTT. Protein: CSVVDTWPGELFF.

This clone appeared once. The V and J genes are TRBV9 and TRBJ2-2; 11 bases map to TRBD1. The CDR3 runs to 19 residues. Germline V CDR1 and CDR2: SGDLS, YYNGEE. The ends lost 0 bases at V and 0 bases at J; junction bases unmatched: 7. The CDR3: CASSVEGTGGTANTGELFF. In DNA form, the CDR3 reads TGTGCCAGCAGCGTAGAAGGGACAGGGGGTACTGCGAACACCGGGGAGCTGTTTTTT.